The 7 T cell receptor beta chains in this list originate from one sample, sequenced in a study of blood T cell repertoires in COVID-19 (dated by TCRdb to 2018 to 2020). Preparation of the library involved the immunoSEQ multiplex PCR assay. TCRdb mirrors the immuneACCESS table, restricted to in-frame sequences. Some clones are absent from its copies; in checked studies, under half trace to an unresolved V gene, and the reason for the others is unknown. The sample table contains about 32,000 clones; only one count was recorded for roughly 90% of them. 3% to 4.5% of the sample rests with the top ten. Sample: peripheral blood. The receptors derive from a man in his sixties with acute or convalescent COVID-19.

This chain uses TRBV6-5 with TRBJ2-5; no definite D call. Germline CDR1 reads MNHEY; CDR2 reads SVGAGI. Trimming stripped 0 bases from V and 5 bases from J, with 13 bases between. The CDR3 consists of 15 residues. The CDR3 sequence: CASSYSNVAWETQYF. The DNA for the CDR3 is TGTGCCAGCAGTTACTCGAATGTGGCTTGGGAGACCCAGTACTTC.

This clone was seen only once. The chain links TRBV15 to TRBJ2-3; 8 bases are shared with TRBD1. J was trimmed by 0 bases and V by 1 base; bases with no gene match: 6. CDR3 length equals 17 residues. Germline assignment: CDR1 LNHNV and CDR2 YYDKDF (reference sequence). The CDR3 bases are TGTGCCACCAGCAGAGCAAGACAGGGGACAAGCACAGATACGCAGTATTTT. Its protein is CATSRARQGTSTDTQYF.

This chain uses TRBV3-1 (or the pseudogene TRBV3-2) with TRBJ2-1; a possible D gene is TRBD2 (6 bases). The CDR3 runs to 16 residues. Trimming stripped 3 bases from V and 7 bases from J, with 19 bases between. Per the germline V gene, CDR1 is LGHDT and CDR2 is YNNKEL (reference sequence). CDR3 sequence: CASSQELAYLENEQFF. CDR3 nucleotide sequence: TGTGCCAGCAGCCAGGAGCTAGCGTACCTAGAGAATGAGCAGTTCTTC.

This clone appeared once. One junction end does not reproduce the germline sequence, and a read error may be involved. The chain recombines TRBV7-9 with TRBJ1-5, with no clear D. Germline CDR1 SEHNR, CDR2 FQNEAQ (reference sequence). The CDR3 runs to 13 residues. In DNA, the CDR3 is TGTGCCGGCAGCGCGGCAGTGGATCAGCCCCAGCATTTT. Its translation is CAGSAAVDQPQHF.

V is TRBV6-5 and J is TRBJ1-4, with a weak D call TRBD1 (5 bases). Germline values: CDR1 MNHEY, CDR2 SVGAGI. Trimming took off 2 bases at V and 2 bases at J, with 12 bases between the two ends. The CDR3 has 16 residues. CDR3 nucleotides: TGTGCCAGCAGTTACACCCTGGCAGGGACTAATGAAAAACTGTTTTTT. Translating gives CASSYTLAGTNEKLFF.

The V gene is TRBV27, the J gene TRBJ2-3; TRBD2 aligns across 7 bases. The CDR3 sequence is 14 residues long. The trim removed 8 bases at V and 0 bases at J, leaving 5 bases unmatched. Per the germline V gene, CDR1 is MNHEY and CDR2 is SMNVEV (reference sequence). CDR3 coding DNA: TGTGCCAGCGGAAGACTAGCCAGCACAGATACGCAGTATTTT. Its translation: CASGRLASTDTQYF.

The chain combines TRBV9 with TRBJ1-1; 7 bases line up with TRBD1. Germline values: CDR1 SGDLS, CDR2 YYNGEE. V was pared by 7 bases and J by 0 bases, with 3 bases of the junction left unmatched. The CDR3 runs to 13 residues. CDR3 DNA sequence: TGTGCCAGCGGCACAGGGGTGAACACTGAAGCTTTCTTT. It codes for CASGTGVNTEAFF.